Presented here are 21 T cell receptor beta chains from one specimen sequenced in a study of cytomegalovirus exposure and HLA in healthy donors. Primers included in the PCR were 60 Vbeta and 13 Jbeta primers. Only in-frame clones appear in the TCRdb table, and some are missing; sequencing was by immunoSEQ multiplex PCR. The table has around 100,000 clones, more than 75% seen once. The sequencing input was PBMCs. The receptors derive from a woman aged 50 to 65 in good health and CMV-seropositive.

The V and J genes are TRBV7-8 and TRBJ1-5; 7 positions agree with TRBD1. The ends lost 5 bases at V and 6 bases at J; junction bases unmatched: 7. This CDR3 comprises 14 residues. Germline V lookup: CDR1 SGHVS, CDR2 FQNEAQ. CDR3 sequence: CASSIVDRAQPQHF. In DNA, the CDR3 is TGTGCCAGCAGCATTGTCGACAGGGCTCAGCCCCAGCATTTT.

In DNA form, the CDR3 reads TGTGCCAGTACTCAGGGGGCGGGCAATGAGCAGTTCTTC. It encodes CASTQGAGNEQFF. This rearrangement joins TRBV19 to TRBJ2-1; 8 bases fit TRBD1. CDR3 length: 13 amino acids. Per the germline V gene, CDR1 is LNHDA and CDR2 is SQIVND (reference sequence). V dropped 7 bases and J dropped 6; count of bases not matched to a gene: 5. The entire variable domain, with the rest obtained from reference TRBV19 and TRBJ2-1, is as follows: DGGITQSPKYLFRKEGQNVTLSCEQNLNHDAMYWYRQDPGQGLRLIYYSQIVNDFQKGDIAEGYSVSREKKESFPLTVTSAQKNPTAFYLCASTQGAGNEQFFGPGTRLTVL.

This clone was counted only a few times. One end of the junction is discordant with germline, which a read error may explain. The chain links TRBV7-9 to TRBJ2-3; TRBD2 agrees at 8 bases. Germline V gives CDR1 SEHNR, CDR2 FQNEAQ (reference sequence). This CDR3 is 18 amino acids long. The CDR3: CSSSSPPGAGGSTDTQYF. DNA of the CDR3: TGTTCCAGCAGCTCGCCGCCAGGCGCGGGGGGTAGCACAGATACGCAGTATTTT.

The chain recombines TRBV5-1 with TRBJ2-2; D is perhaps TRBD2 (6 bases). V was shortened by 6 bases and J by 4 bases, with 16 bases between the two germline ends. Germline CDR1 and CDR2: SGHRS and YFSETQ. This CDR3 has 15 amino acids. In DNA, the CDR3 is TGCGCCAGCACGGCTGCGCAGGGAGGCACCGGGGAGCTGTTTTTT. Translated, it gives CASTAAQGGTGELFF.

The chain has TRBV11-2 and TRBJ1-1; no clear D. Trimming stripped 5 bases from V and 3 bases from J, with 7 bases between. Germline V lookup: CDR1 SGHAT, CDR2 FQNNGV. The CDR3 runs to 12 residues. The CDR3 protein is CASSPTDTEAFF. In nucleotides, the CDR3 is TGTGCCAGCAGCCCAACGGACACTGAAGCTTTCTTT.

The rearrangement uses TRBV11-2 and TRBJ1-5, with 7 bases lining up with TRBD1. There are 13 residues in the CDR3. CDR1 is SGHAT, CDR2 FQNNGV, per germline. Unmatched junction bases numbered 3, after V lost 1 base and J lost 9 bases. The CDR3 loop is CASSLATGLPQHF. CDR3 sequence (DNA): TGTGCCAGCAGCTTAGCGACAGGGCTGCCCCAGCATTTT.

For the CDR3, the DNA is TGTGCCAGCAGCGTAGTCCGGGATGGCTACACCTTC. This encodes CASSVVRDGYTF. The chain employs TRBV9 and TRBJ1-2, with no clear D. Germline CDR1 is SGDLS and CDR2 is YYNGEE. The V gene lost 0 bases and the J gene lost 6 bases, with 6 bases spanning the gap. This CDR3 contains 12 residues.

This sequence joins TRBV29-1 and TRBJ2-3; 8 nucleotides align to TRBD2. V dropped 2 bases and J dropped 6; count of bases not matched to a gene: 16. This CDR3 has 17 amino acids. Germline assignment: CDR1 SQVTM and CDR2 ANQGSEA. The CDR3: CSVEMEISGALADTQYF. DNA of the CDR3: TGCAGCGTTGAAATGGAGATTAGCGGGGCCCTGGCGGATACGCAGTATTTT.

The chain employs TRBV11-2 and TRBJ2-7; D is possibly TRBD1 (6 bases). This CDR3 is built from 13 residues. CDR1 is SGHAT and CDR2 is FQNNGV in the germline V gene. The V and J ends lost 0 bases and 3 bases respectively, with 6 bases between them. The DNA for the CDR3 is TGTGCCAGCAGCTTAGAACAGGGCTACGAGCAGTACTTC. It specifies CASSLEQGYEQYF.

The sample holds one count of this clone. The chain is built from TRBV9 and TRBJ2-7; unclear D gene. The V gene lost 0 bases and the J gene lost 1 base, with 8 bases spanning the gap. Germline lookup yields CDR1 SGDLS and CDR2 YYNGEE. The CDR3 consists of 14 residues. In DNA form, the CDR3 reads TGTGCCAGCAGCGTAGTTTCCACATCCTACGAGCAGTACTTC. Translation: CASSVVSTSYEQYF.

This clone was seen once. The V gene is TRBV7-3, the J gene TRBJ2-2; 7 nucleotides line up with TRBD2. This CDR3 spans 15 amino acids. Germline trimming cut 8 bases from V and 8 bases from J; bases unmatched to any gene: 14. Germline lookup yields CDR1 SGHTA and CDR2 FQGTGA. CDR3 in DNA: TGTGCCAGCGGGCTAGGGGCCGGGGGGACGGGGGAGCTGTTTTTT. Protein sequence: CASGLGAGGTGELFF.

The genes are TRBV10-3 and TRBJ1-1, with D perhaps matching TRBD1 (5 bases). V lost 5 bases, J lost 2 bases, and 15 bases lay in between. Germline assignment: CDR1 ENHRY and CDR2 SYGVKD. The CDR3 contains 15 residues. Written as DNA, the CDR3 is TGTGCCATCAGTCCTAGGGAGGGGATAAACACTGAAGCTTTCTTT. Protein product: CAISPREGINTEAFF.

The DNA for the CDR3 is TGTGCTAGTGGTTTAGGTCAGGGCGGCACAGATACGCAGTATTTT. Translated, it gives CASGLGQGGTDTQYF. The chain has TRBV12-5 and TRBJ2-3, with a possible D match to TRBD1 (5 bases). This CDR3 region has 15 residues. Germline V gene data show CDR1 as LGHNT and CDR2 as FRNRAP. The V and J ends lost 3 bases and 1 base respectively, with 11 bases between them.

The rearrangement uses TRBV4-1 and TRBJ2-2; D is perhaps TRBD2 (7 bases). Germline CDR1 reads MGHRA; CDR2 reads YSYEKL. Trimming shortened V by 1 base and J by 6 bases, and 15 bases separated the two germline ends. The CDR3 has 16 residues. CDR3 loop: CASSQVLGGGPGELFF. CDR3 nucleotide sequence: TGCGCCAGCAGCCAAGTCCTTGGCGGGGGCCCCGGGGAGCTGTTTTTT.

The genes are TRBV20-1 and TRBJ2-1; weak D call: TRBD2 (5 bases). V dropped 3 bases and J dropped 9 bases, with 9 bases sitting between them. The CDR3 extends over 11 amino acids. CDR1 and CDR2 from the germline V gene are DFQATT and SNEGSKA (reference sequence). The CDR3 sequence: CSAREAIEQFF. The DNA of the CDR3 is TGCAGTGCTAGGGAGGCTATTGAGCAGTTCTTC.

This sequence joins TRBV6-5 and TRBJ1-1; no clear D gene. Trimming left V 6 bases short and J 0 bases short, with 8 bases between. CDR3 length equals 13 residues. The germline gives CDR1 MNHEY, CDR2 SVGAGI. The CDR3 protein is CASRRTVNTEAFF. As DNA, the CDR3 is TGTGCCAGCAGAAGAACAGTGAACACTGAAGCTTTCTTT.

This chain uses TRBV9 with TRBJ1-4; no firm D call. Trimming took 0 bases from V and 5 from J, leaving 8 bases between them. This CDR3 has 14 amino acids. CDR1 and CDR2 from the germline V gene are SGDLS and YYNGEE. In DNA, the CDR3 is TGTGCCAGCAGCGTAGACACCAGAAATGAAAAACTGTTTTTT. It specifies CASSVDTRNEKLFF.

V usage is TRBV6-4 and J usage is TRBJ2-3; 8 bases map to TRBD2. CDR1 and CDR2 from the germline V gene are MRHNA and SNTAGT. The CDR3 is made up of 15 amino acids. The V and J ends lost 8 bases and 6 bases, in that order; junction bases with no gene match: 13. CDR3 DNA sequence: TGTGCCAGCTCCCCCACTAGCGGAGGGAGGGATACGCAGTATTTT. Translated, it gives CASSPTSGGRDTQYF.

The V gene is TRBV5-1, the J gene TRBJ1-1; D gene ambiguous. Germline V gene sequence: CDR1 SGHRS, CDR2 YFSETQ. The CDR3 is 14 residues long. With 3 bases removed from V and 4 bases from J, the gap between germline ends came to 13 bases. The CDR3 DNA is TGCGCCAGCAGCTCTGACCCCGGCGGCACTGAAGCTTTCTTT. This translates into CASSSDPGGTEAFF.

V is TRBV7-8 and J is TRBJ2-5; D unclear. This CDR3 has 13 amino acids. Trimming stripped 5 bases from V and 1 base from J, with 8 bases between. Per the germline V gene, CDR1 is SGHVS and CDR2 is FQNEAQ. The CDR3 nucleotides are TGTGCCAGCAGCCCATGGCTCCAAGAGACCCAGTACTTC. Amino acid sequence: CASSPWLQETQYF.

The J gene is TRBJ1-4, the V gene TRBV6-1; TRBD1 agrees at 9 bases. The V and J ends lost 2 bases and 3 bases, in that order; junction bases with no gene match: 1. Germline CDR1 MNHNS, CDR2 SASEGT. This CDR3 contains 15 residues. The CDR3 region has the DNA TGTGCCAGCAGTGAAACAGGGGGCCCTAATGAAAAACTGTTTTTT. It translates to CASSETGGPNEKLFF.